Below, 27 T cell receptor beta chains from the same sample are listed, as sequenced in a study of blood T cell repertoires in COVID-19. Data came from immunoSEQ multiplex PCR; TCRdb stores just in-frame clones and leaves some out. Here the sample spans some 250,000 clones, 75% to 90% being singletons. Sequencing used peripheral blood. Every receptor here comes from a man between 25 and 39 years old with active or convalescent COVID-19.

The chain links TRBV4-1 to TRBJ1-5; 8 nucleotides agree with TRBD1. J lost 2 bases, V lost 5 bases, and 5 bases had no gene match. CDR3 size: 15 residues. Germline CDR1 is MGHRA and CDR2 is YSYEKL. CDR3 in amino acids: CASSAQQGGNQPQHF. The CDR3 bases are TGCGCCAGCAGCGCCCAACAGGGGGGCAATCAGCCCCAGCATTTT.

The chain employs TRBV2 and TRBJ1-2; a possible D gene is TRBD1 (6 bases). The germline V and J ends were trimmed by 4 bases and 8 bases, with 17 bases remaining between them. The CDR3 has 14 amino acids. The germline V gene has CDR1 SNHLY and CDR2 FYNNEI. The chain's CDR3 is CASSGNRAMGGYTF. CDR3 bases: TGTGCCAGCAGTGGGAACAGGGCAATGGGGGGCTACACCTTC.

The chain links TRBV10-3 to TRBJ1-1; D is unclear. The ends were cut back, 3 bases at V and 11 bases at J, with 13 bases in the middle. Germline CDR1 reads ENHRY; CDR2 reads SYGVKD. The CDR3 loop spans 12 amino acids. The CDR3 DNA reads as TGTGCCATCAGTGATCCATTGTCGGGGGCTTTCTTT. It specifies CAISDPLSGAFF.

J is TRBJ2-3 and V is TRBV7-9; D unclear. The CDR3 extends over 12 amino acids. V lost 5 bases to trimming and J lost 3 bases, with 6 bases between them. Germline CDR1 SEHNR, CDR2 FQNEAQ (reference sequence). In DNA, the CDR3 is TGTGCCAGCAGCCTCCAGACAGATACGCAGTATTTT. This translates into CASSLQTDTQYF.

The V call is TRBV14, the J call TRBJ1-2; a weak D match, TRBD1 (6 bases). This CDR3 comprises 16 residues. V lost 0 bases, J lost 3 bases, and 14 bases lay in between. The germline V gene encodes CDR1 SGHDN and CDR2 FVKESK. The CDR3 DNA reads TGTGCCAGCAGCCAAGAATCTACAGGGAAGGACTATGGCTACACCTTC. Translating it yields CASSQESTGKDYGYTF.

CDR3 residues: CASSSRQGRTYEQYF. The CDR3, as DNA: TGTGCCAGCAGCTCAAGACAGGGGAGGACCTACGAGCAGTACTTC. This rearrangement joins TRBV11-2 to TRBJ2-7; 8 bases fit TRBD1. Germline V gene lookup returns CDR1 SGHAT and CDR2 FQNNGV. This CDR3 has 15 amino acids. The V gene end was trimmed by 4 bases and the J gene end by 2 bases; junction bases not matched to a gene: 7.

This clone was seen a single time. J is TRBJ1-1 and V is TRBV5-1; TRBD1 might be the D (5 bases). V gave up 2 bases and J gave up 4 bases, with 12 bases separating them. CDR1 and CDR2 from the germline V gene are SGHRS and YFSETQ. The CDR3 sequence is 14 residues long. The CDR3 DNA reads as TGCGCCAGCAGCTTAGTGGACGGGGGCACTGAAGCTTTCTTT. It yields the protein CASSLVDGGTEAFF.

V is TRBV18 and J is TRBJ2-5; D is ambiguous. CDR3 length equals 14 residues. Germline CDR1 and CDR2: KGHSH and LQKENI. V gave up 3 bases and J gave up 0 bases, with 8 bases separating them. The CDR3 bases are TGTGCCAGCTCACCCACAAAGTACCAAGAGACCCAGTACTTC. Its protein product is CASSPTKYQETQYF.

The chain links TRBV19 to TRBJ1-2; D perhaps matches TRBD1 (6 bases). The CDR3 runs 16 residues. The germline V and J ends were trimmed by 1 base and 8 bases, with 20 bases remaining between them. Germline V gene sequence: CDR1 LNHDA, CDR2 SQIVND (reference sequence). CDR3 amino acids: CASSIGGYRDVRGYTF. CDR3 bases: TGTGCCAGTAGTATAGGTGGTTACAGGGACGTAAGAGGCTACACCTTC.

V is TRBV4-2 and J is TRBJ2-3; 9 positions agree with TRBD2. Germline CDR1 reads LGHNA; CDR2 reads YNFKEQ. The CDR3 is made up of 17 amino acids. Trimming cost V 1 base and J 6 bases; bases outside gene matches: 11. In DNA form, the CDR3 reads TGTGCCAGCAGCCAAGCGTATTCTAGCGGGGTGTCGGATACGCAGTATTTT. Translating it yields CASSQAYSSGVSDTQYF.

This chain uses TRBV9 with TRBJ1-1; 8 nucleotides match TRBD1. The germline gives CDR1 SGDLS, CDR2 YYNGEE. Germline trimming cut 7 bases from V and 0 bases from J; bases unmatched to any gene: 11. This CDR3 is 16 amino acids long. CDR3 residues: CASSDNRGNMNTEAFF. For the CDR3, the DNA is TGTGCCAGCTCCGATAACAGGGGGAACATGAACACTGAAGCTTTCTTT.

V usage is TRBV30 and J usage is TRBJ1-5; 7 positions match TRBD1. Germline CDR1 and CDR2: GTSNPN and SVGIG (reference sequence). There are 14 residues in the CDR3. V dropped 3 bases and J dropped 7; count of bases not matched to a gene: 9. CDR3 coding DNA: TGTGCCTGGAGAGGGGCAGGGGGTCAACAGCCCCAGCATTTT. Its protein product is CAWRGAGGQQPQHF.

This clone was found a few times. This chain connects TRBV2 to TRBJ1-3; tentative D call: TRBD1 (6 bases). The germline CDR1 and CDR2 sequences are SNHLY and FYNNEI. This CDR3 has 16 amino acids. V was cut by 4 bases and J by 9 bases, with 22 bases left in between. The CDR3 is CASSGGSIQIQGTIYF. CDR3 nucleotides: TGTGCCAGCAGTGGAGGAAGTATCCAGATACAGGGCACCATATATTTT.

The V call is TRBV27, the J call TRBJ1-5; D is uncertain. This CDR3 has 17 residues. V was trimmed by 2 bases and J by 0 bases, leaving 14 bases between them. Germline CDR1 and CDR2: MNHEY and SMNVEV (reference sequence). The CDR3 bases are TGTGCCAGCAGTTTACAGGTTCCCGAATATAGCAATCAGCCCCAGCATTTT. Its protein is CASSLQVPEYSNQPQHF.

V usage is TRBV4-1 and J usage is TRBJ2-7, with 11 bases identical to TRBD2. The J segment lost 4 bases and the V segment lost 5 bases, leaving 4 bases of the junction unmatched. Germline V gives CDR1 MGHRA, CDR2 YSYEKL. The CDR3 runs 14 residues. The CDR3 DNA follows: TGCGCCAGCAGCGCCGGACTAGCGGGTTACGAGCAGTACTTC. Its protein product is CASSAGLAGYEQYF.

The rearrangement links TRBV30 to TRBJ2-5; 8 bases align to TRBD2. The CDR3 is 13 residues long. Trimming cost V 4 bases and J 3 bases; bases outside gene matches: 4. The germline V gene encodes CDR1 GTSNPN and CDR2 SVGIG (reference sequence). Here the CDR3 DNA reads TGTGCCTGGATTAATAGCGGGAAAGAGACCCAGTACTTC. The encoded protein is CAWINSGKETQYF.

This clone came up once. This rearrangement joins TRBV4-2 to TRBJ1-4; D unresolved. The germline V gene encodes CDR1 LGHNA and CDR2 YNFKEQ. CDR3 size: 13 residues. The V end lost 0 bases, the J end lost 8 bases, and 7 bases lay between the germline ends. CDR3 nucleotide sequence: TGTGCCAGCAGCCAAGACCGCGCGGAAAAACTGTTTTTT. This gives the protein CASSQDRAEKLFF.

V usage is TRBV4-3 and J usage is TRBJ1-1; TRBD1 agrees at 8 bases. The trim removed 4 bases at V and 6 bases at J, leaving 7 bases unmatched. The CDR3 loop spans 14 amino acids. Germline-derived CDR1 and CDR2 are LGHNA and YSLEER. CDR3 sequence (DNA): TGCGCCAGCAGCCCGCGGACAGGGAGACCTGAAGCTTTCTTT. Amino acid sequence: CASSPRTGRPEAFF.

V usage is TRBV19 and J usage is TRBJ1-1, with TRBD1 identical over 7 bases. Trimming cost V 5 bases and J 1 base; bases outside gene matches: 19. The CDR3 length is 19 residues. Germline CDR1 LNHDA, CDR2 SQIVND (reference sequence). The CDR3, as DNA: TGTGCCAGTAGTTCGCCCTCCCCCGGGACAGACACCAAGAACACTGAAGCTTTCTTT. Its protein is CASSSPSPGTDTKNTEAFF.

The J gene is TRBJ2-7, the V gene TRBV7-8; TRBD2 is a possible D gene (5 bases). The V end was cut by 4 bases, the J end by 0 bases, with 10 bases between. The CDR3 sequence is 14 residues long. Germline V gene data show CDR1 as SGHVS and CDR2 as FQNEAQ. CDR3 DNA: TGTGCCAGCAGCTCGTACGGGATCTCCTACGAGCAGTACTTC. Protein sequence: CASSSYGISYEQYF.

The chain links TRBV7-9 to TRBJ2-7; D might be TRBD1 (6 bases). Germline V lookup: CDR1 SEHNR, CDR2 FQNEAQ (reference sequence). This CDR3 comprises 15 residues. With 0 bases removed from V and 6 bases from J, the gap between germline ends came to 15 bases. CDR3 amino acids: CASSLARGLSSEQYF. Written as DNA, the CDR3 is TGTGCCAGCAGCTTAGCCAGGGGTCTTTCTTCCGAGCAGTACTTC.

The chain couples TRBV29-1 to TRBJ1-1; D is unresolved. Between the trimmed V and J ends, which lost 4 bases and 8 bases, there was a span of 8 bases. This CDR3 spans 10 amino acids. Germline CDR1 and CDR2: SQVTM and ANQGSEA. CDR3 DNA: TGCAGCGTTGGTGCGGGCGAAGCTTTCTTT. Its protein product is CSVGAGEAFF.

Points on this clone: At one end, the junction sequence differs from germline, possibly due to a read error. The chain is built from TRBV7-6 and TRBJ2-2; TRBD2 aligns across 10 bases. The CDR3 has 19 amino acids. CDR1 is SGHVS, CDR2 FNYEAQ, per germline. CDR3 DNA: TGTGCCAGCAGCCTAGCTCAGCGGGGGGGCCTCGGGAACACCGGGGAGCTGTTTTTT. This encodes CASSLAQRGGLGNTGELFF.

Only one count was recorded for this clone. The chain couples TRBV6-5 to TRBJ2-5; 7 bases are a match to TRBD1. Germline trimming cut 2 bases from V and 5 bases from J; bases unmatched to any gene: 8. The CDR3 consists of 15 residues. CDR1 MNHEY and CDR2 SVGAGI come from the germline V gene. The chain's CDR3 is CASSYTRQGGETQYF. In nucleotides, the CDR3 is TGTGCCAGCAGTTACACTCGACAGGGTGGGGAGACCCAGTACTTC.

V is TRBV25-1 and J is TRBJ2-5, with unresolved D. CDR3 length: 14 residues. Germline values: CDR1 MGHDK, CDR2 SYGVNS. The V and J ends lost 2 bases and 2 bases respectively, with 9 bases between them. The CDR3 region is CASSEGETQETQYF. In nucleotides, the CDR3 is TGTGCCAGCAGTGAAGGTGAAACTCAAGAGACCCAGTACTTC.

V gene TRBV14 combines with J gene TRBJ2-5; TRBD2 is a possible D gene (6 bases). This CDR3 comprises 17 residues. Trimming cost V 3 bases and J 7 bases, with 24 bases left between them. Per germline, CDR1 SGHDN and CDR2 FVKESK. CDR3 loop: CASSQGDRLGQSGTQYF. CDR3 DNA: TGTGCCAGCAGCCAGGGAGACAGACTAGGCCAAAGTGGGACCCAGTACTTC.

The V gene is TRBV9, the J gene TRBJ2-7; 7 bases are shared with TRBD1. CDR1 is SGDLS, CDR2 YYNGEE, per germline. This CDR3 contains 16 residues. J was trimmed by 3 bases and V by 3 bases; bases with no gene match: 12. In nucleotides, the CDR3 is TGTGCCAGCAGCGAAACCCCTACACAGGGGTTCTACGAGCAGTACTTC. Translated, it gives CASSETPTQGFYEQYF.